This TCR beta chain was found in a study of lung T cells in sarcoidosis with Löfgren's syndrome. Study background: Repertoire analyses centered on Löfgren's syndrome patients. Study findings and constraints: These T cells were suggested, not shown, to recognize a putative antigen.

MiXCR was run by TCRdb on the reads, yielding one entry per CDR3 protein. The table records fewer than 80,000 distinct CDR3 sequences, 21% of them present only once. This clonotype appeared many times. Its specificity is not known. The clonotype comes from a human donor with sarcoidosis (Löfgren's syndrome or another form), or a control subject (not recorded which). The specimen sequenced was CD4+ T cells from PBMCs.

CDR3 nucleotide sequence: TGCGCCAGCAGCCAGGTAGTGGGGGTAGCCTACGAGCAGTACTTC. This gives the protein CASSQVVGVAYEQYF. J is TRBJ2-7 and V is TRBV4-3; D tentatively reads TRBD1 or TRBD2 (5 bases each). Germline V CDR1 and CDR2: LGHNA, YSLEER. Trimming stripped 3 bases from V and 2 bases from J, with 14 bases between. The CDR3 consists of 15 residues.